These T cell receptor beta chains were read from a single sample in a study of beta chain features in type 1 diabetes. The protocol was immunoSEQ multiplex PCR, while the TCRdb copy is restricted to in-frame clones and leaves out a portion. The repertoire holds roughly 150,000 clones, with approximately 7.9% as singletons. The sample was central memory CD4+ T cells from blood. These receptors originate from a man aged 18 to 35 with type 1 diabetes. Both conserved end residues are trimmed from each CDR3.

v_gene,len,j_gene,CDR3aa
TRBV5-5,11,TRBJ2-3,ASSSPGTDTQY
TRBV18,13,TRBJ2-7,ASSPGASVTYEQY
TRBV4-3,14,TRBJ2-1,ASSRLHRGPNNEQF
TRBV28,14,TRBJ2-1,ASSGALAGVRNEQF
TRBV5-4,12,TRBJ1-2,ASSPRVSFSLYT
TRBV30,11,TRBJ1-2,AWSAGTDYGYT
TRBV5-6,11,TRBJ1-2,ASSLAQNYGYT
TRBV5-1,13,TRBJ2-1,ASSPSTGSYNEQF
TRBV7-9,13,TRBJ1-5,ASSLQGHSNQPQH
TRBV6-6,11,TRBJ1-2,ASSYTGTYGYT
TRBV28,12,TRBJ1-2,ASSLGGFGYGYT
TRBV19,14,TRBJ2-7,ASSAGTSGGQLEQY
TRBV5-1,13,TRBJ1-6,ASSLEGAGYSPLH
TRBV11-2,12,TRBJ2-3,ASSGTSVSDTQY
TRBV15,13,TRBJ2-6,ATSEGGGKANVLT
TRBV2,12,TRBJ1-6,ASSVNSYNSPLH
TRBV27,13,TRBJ2-3,ASSPQRGSTDTQY
TRBV18,8,TRBJ2-1,ASSSNEQF
TRBV7-9,12,TRBJ1-1,ASSLRQANTEAF
TRBV5-1,14,TRBJ2-7,ASSFATGQGVPEQY
TRBV11-2,13,TRBJ2-7,ASSLAAGGQYEQY
TRBV11-2,12,TRBJ2-1,ASSPGLAGNEQF
TRBV7-8,11,TRBJ1-2,ASSTGQSYGYT
TRBV7-6,9,TRBJ2-7,ASRSAGEQY
TRBV7-2,16,TRBJ2-7,ASSLMSSGRGIYYEQY
TRBV5-4,11,TRBJ1-1,ASSWDRGGEAF
TRBV11-2,11,TRBJ1-2,ASSLNQAYGYT
TRBV6-6,13,TRBJ1-2,ASSTPGQGPYGYT
TRBV4-2,14,TRBJ2-7,ASSLRASGTSYEQY
TRBV29-1,12,TRBJ2-6,SIRTGAGANVLT
TRBV28,15,TRBJ1-2,ASSPTGTGGYSYGYT
TRBV5-1,13,TRBJ1-2,ASSLELGQGRGYT
TRBV5-4,14,TRBJ2-1,ASSLALGQGFSEQF
TRBV5-1,15,TRBJ2-5,ASSSLEGAGGRETQY
TRBV5-1,13,TRBJ2-3,ASSRNSVRTDTQY
TRBV28,9,TRBJ2-5,ASSLRETQY
TRBV2,11,TRBJ1-2,ASSEAPLRGYT
TRBV30,14,TRBJ2-3,AWAYKGQGRGDTQY
TRBV4-2,13,TRBJ2-1,ASSPPRRGDNEQF
TRBV25-1,12,TRBJ2-4,ASSDSGTADIQY
TRBV5-1,14,TRBJ2-3,ASSSPRLVSTDTQY
TRBV2,13,TRBJ2-3,AIPRGLLSTDTQY
TRBV4-2,13,TRBJ2-7,ASSPSGISSYEQY
TRBV18,12,TRBJ2-1,ASSPDRGINEQF
TRBV2,13,TRBJ2-5,ASTREGGRGETQY
TRBV7-2,13,TRBJ2-5,ASSLQPGGEETQY
TRBV28,14,TRBJ2-1,ASSFLPDRGYNEQF
TRBV7-2,12,TRBJ1-2,ASSLGRSNYGYT
TRBV9,18,TRBJ2-1,ASSVGSYASGSRSYNEQF
TRBV11-3,13,TRBJ1-1,ASSLPGTGGPEAF
TRBV27,14,TRBJ1-2,ASSSDRGLANYGYT
TRBV28,12,TRBJ2-3,ASSSGGDADTQY
TRBV5-1,13,TRBJ2-3,ASSLWTSGRDTQY
TRBV27,11,TRBJ2-1,ASSGSQANEQF
TRBV7-9,11,TRBJ2-5,ASSFGREETQY
TRBV28,11,TRBJ2-7,AIGTGGFNEQY
TRBV10-1,12,TRBJ2-5,ASSESTGMGTQY